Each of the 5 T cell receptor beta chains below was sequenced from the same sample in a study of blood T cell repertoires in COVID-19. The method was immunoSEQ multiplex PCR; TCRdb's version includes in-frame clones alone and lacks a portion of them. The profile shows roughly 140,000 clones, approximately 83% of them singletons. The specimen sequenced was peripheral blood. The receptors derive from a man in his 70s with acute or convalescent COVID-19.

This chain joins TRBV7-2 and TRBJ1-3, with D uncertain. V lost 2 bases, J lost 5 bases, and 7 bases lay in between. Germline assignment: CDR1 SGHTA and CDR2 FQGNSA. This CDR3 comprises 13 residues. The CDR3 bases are TGTGCCAGCAGCTTACCGGGTAGAAACACCATATATTTT. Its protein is CASSLPGRNTIYF. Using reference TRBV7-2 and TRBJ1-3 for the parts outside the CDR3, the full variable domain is GAGVSQSPSNKVTEKGKDVELRCDPISGHTALYWYRQSLGQGLEFLIYFQGNSAPDKSGLPSDRFSAERTGGSVSTLTIQRTQQEDSAVYLCASSLPGRNTIYFGEGSWLTVV.

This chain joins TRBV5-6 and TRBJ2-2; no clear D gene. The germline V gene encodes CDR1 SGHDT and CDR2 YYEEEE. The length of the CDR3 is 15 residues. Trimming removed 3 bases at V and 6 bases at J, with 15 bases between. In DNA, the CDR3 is TGTGCCAGCAGCTCGAGTCCCAATGGGCCCGGGGAGCTGTTTTTT. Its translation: CASSSSPNGPGELFF.

The CDR3 loop is CASSDLLAGGEQYF. In DNA, the CDR3 is TGTGCCAGCAGTGATCTACTAGCGGGAGGCGAGCAGTACTTC. This chain uses TRBV2 with TRBJ2-7, with 12 bases lining up with TRBD2. With 3 bases clipped from V and 6 bases from J, the junction kept 3 bases outside the gene matches. The CDR3 runs to 14 residues. Germline lookup yields CDR1 SNHLY and CDR2 FYNNEI.

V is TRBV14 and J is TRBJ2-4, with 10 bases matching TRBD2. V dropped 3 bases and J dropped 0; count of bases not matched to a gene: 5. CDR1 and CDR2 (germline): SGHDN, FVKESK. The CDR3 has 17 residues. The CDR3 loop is CASSQGSGGGAKNIQYF. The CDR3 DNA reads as TGTGCCAGCAGCCAGGGAAGCGGGGGGGGAGCCAAAAACATTCAGTACTTC.

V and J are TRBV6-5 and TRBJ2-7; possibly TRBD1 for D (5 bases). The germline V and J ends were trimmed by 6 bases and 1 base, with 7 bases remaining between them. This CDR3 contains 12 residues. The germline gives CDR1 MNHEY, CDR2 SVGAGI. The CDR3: CASRGPSYEQYF. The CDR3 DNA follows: TGTGCCAGCAGGGGGCCTTCCTACGAGCAGTACTTC.